This is a list of T cell receptor beta chains from one sample in a study of blood T cell repertoires in COVID-19. The table came from immunoSEQ multiplex PCR; TCRdb's copy has only in-frame clones and leaves some out. The table lists approximately 140,000 clones, 80% to 90% of them singletons, with roughly 6.6% in the top ten. Sequencing used peripheral blood. The source is a man older than 75 with acute or convalescent COVID-19. The conserved cysteine and the conserved F or W are not part of the CDR3 here. The order of the fields is V gene, J gene, CDR3 protein.

V: TRBV30; J: TRBJ1-2; CDR3: AWTTPGIFYGYT
V: TRBV7-9; J: TRBJ1-2; CDR3: ASSSTYRSSGYT
V: TRBV18; J: TRBJ1-1; CDR3: ASSPGGALNTEAF
V: TRBV9; J: TRBJ2-7; CDR3: ASSVGLAGVLDEQY
V: TRBV19; J: TRBJ2-2; CDR3: ASRDTGVTGELF
V: TRBV28; J: TRBJ2-3; CDR3: ASSQTSGRTSSTDTQY
V: TRBV6-5; J: TRBJ1-1; CDR3: ASSTPTENTEAF
V: TRBV6-2/TRBV6-3; J: TRBJ2-1; CDR3: ASSYGLAGGIEQF
V: TRBV11-2; J: TRBJ2-3; CDR3: ASSLPRLPRGNTDTQY
V: TRBV7-2; J: TRBJ1-5; CDR3: ASSLEWVPGSNQPQH
V: TRBV3-1/TRBV3-2; J: TRBJ2-7; CDR3: ASSQAGGPYEQY
V: TRBV6-5; J: TRBJ2-3; CDR3: ASSLLAVNTDTQY
V: TRBV19; J: TRBJ2-3; CDR3: ASSPTGTGRYSTDTQY
V: TRBV6-5; J: TRBJ2-5; CDR3: ATNPSGRRTLY
V: TRBV23-1; J: TRBJ1-5; CDR3: ASPYQGALSQPQH
V: TRBV28; J: TRBJ2-1; CDR3: ASRTSGLSSYNEQF
V: TRBV5-1; J: TRBJ2-2; CDR3: ASSIMGLAAGELF